This TCR beta chain was obtained from a study of human T cells and chemical hapten exposure. Looking at the study overall: Sensitization employed 2% DPC on about 2 cm by about 2 cm of upper inner arm skin.

MiXCR was run by TCRdb on the RACE reads, yielding one entry per CDR3 protein. The data show tens of thousands of distinct CDR3 sequences, with 32% seen just once and about 9.6% held by the top ten. Whole-study results and caveats: DPC sensitization left the count of TCRs above 1 in 1000 unchanged.

Time point: patch test 1, 2 weeks after DPC sensitization. Specified treatment: therapeutic diphenylcyclopropenone sensitization with weekly scalp DPC. It was unfractionated whole blood from which total RNA was extracted. Germline CDR1 is LNHNV and CDR2 is YYDKDF (reference sequence). The CDR3 has 16 amino acids. Deletions cut 0 bases from V and 3 bases from J, with 15 bases between. Many counts were recorded for this clonotype. Its antigen is unidentified. The clonotype comes from a man aged 40-55 years with alopecia areata. Some clones in this sample may be carry-over from other donors' samples. The chain combines TRBV15 with TRBJ2-7; D is tentatively TRBD1 or TRBD2 (5 bases each). The starting material was whole blood, obtained in connection with sensitization to the hapten diphenylcyclopropenone (DPC). The CDR3 region has the DNA TGTGCCACCAGCAGAGAGAAACCCGGGACGTTCTACGAGCAGTACTTC. Its protein product is CATSREKPGTFYEQYF.